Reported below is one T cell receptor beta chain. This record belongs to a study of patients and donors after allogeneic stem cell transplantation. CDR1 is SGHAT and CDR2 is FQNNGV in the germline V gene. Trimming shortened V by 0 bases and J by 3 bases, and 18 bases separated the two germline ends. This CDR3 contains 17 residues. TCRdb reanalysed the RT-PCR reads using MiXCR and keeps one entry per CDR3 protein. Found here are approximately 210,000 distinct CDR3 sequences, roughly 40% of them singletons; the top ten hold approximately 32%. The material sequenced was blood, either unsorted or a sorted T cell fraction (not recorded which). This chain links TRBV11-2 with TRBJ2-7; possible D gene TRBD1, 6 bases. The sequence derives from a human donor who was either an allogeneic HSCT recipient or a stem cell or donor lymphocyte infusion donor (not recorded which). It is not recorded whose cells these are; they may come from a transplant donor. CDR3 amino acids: CASSLDLGALSDYEQYF. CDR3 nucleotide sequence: TGTGCCAGCAGCTTAGATCTGGGGGCCCTATCGGACTACGAGCAGTACTTC.